The T cell receptor (beta chain) under discussion was sequenced for a study of Ad26.COV2.S vaccination and SARS-CoV-2 variants. Study-level results: There was a possibility that the TCR breadth and depth analyses underestimated total T cell responses.

The treatment is: roughly 18 received Ad26.COV2.S at low or high dose, single or two shots; about five received placebo; per-sample allocation not given. Sample collection was performed on day 63 after the first vaccine or placebo injection. Remarks on this clone: Its antigen is still unknown. Other DNA sequences from this sample encode an identical CDR3 as well.

Here immunoSEQ multiplex PCR was the method, and the copy in TCRdb shows in-frame clones only, minus some. The sample lists about 380,000 clones, about 80% seen once, with nearly 7.5% in the top ten. The CDR3 totals 15 residues. The V end lost 0 bases, the J end lost 2 bases, and 5 bases lay between the germline ends. Germline assignment: CDR1 MNHEY and CDR2 SVGAGI. The receptor was derived from a person between 18 and 59 years old who received the Ad26.COV2.S COVID-19 vaccine or a placebo. The specimen comprised peripheral blood, sampled in a trial of Ad26.COV2.S vaccine versus placebo. The chain carries TRBV6-5 and TRBJ2-6, with D unclear. CDR3 protein: CASSYSETGANVLTF. For the CDR3, the DNA is TGTGCCAGCAGTTACTCCGAAACTGGGGCCAACGTCCTGACTTTC.